A selection of T cell receptor beta chains follows, all from one sample in a study of CD8 T cells in ankylosing spondylitis. TCRdb re-derived calls from the 5' RACE reads in MiXCR, one entry per CDR3 protein. The sample shows about 160,000 distinct CDR3 sequences, around 45% of them seen only once. The sequenced sample consisted of synovial fluid, either unsorted or a sorted T cell fraction (not recorded which). These receptor sequences come from a male donor with ankylosing spondylitis. The CDR3 runs from the conserved cysteine through the conserved F or W. D genes are given only for firm matches. Size tells how often a clone was seen (once, few, many) or the class of an expanded clone, and some rows leave it out.

d_gene	v_gene	j_gene	abundance	CDR3aa	CDR3nt
-	TRBV29-1	TRBJ2-7	-	CSVEGRSYEQYF	TGCAGCGTTGAGGGCCGCTCCTACGAGCAGTACTTC
-	TRBV7-3	TRBJ2-3	-	CASSLLSADTQYF	TGTGCCAGCAGCTTACTCAGTGCAGATACGCAGTATTTT
TRBD1	TRBV7-6	TRBJ1-6	many	CASSLADRGNSPLHF	TGTGCCAGCAGCTTAGCCGACAGGGGAAATTCACCCCTCCACTTT
-	TRBV20-1	TRBJ2-3	-	CSKGRGTDTQYF	TGCAGTAAGGGGCGTGGGACAGATACGCAGTATTTT
-	TRBV4-2	TRBJ1-2	once	CASSQTRWVYYGYTF	TGTGCCAGCAGCCAAACTCGGTGGGTCTACTATGGCTACACCTTC
TRBD1	TRBV12-3/TRBV12-4	TRBJ2-3	few	CASSRQGVGDTQYF	TGTGCCAGCAGTCGACAGGGGGTGGGAGATACGCAGTATTTT
-	TRBV5-1	TRBJ2-1	-	CASSLGADYNEQFF	TGCGCCAGCAGCTTGGGTGCCGACTACAATGAGCAGTTCTTC
TRBD2	TRBV28	TRBJ2-7	-	CASSLAGRIHEQYF	TGTGCCAGCAGTTTAGCCGGGAGGATCCACGAGCAGTACTTC
TRBD1	TRBV27	TRBJ1-1	few	CASSLSARGLEVTEAFF	TGTGCCAGCAGTTTATCCGCCAGGGGGCTCGAAGTTACTGAAGCTTTCTTT
TRBD1	TRBV7-8	TRBJ1-1	-	CASSNPWGRQGRGDTEAFF	TGTGCCAGCAGCAACCCGTGGGGTAGACAGGGTCGAGGAGACACTGAAGCTTTCTTT
-	TRBV28	TRBJ2-1	many	CASTKGGYNEQFF	TGTGCCAGCACGAAAGGAGGCTACAATGAGCAGTTCTTC
TRBD2	TRBV27	TRBJ2-3	few	CASSGWASGKDTQYF	TGTGCCAGCTCGGGTTGGGCTAGCGGGAAAGATACGCAGTATTTT
TRBD1	TRBV7-9	TRBJ2-7	few	CASSLPWTGPQSYEQYF	TGTGCCAGCAGCTTACCATGGACAGGGCCGCAGTCCTACGAGCAGTACTTC
-	TRBV29-1	TRBJ1-1	few	CSVAGFMNTEAFF	TGCAGCGTCGCGGGATTCATGAACACTGAAGCTTTCTTT
-	TRBV7-3	TRBJ2-2	-	CASSQEGNTGELFF	TGTGCCAGCAGCCAGGAAGGGAACACCGGGGAGCTGTTTTTT
-	TRBV5-1	TRBJ1-2	-	CASSLTGGLNYGYTF	TGCGCCAGCAGCTTGACCGGGGGCCTAAACTATGGCTACACCTTC
TRBD2	TRBV16	TRBJ2-3	-	CASSQIAGTQYF	TGTGCCAGCAGCCAGATAGCGGGTACGCAGTATTTT
-	TRBV12-3/TRBV12-4	TRBJ2-3	-	CASSTDGTDTQYF	TGTGCCAGCAGCACCGACGGCACAGATACGCAGTATTTT
-	TRBV4-1	TRBJ1-6	-	CASSQEYSPLHF	TGCGCCAGCAGCCAAGAATATTCACCCCTCCACTTT
-	TRBV4-3	TRBJ1-1	many	CASSQDQETPNTEAFF	TGCGCCAGCAGCCAAGATCAGGAGACACCGAACACTGAAGCTTTCTTT
TRBD2	TRBV12-3/TRBV12-4	TRBJ2-5	-	CASSGIAGGPYPETQYF	TGTGCCAGCAGTGGAATAGCGGGGGGGCCGTATCCCGAGACCCAGTACTTC
-	TRBV29-1	TRBJ2-3	few	CSVWRDTQYF	TGCAGCGTTTGGAGAGATACGCAGTATTTT
-	TRBV29-1	TRBJ2-1	once	CSVGKAFSYNEQFF	TGCAGCGTTGGCAAAGCATTCTCCTACAATGAGCAGTTCTTC
TRBD2	TRBV20-1	TRBJ2-1	-	CRATSGIHEQFF	TGCAGGGCGACTAGCGGGATCCATGAGCAGTTCTTC
-	TRBV20-1	TRBJ2-7	-	CSATGLTYEQYF	TGCAGTGCGACCGGACTCACCTACGAGCAGTACTTC
-	TRBV6-1	TRBJ2-7	many	CASSPRETEGYADEQYF	TGTGCCAGCAGTCCCCGGGAGACAGAAGGATACGCCGACGAGCAGTACTTC
-	TRBV5-1	TRBJ1-2	few	CASSSGTTGYDGYTF	TGCGCCAGCAGCTCGGGGACAACAGGTTATGATGGCTACACCTTC
-	TRBV4-1	TRBJ1-1	-	CASSQEGGLGTEAFF	TGCGCCAGCAGCCAAGAGGGGGGCTTGGGCACTGAAGCTTTCTTT
-	TRBV19	TRBJ2-7	-	CASSMGTGLLYEQYF	TGTGCCAGTAGTATGGGGACGGGACTTTTGTACGAGCAGTACTTC
TRBD2	TRBV20-1	TRBJ2-1	-	CSAKSGEFDNEQFF	TGCAGTGCTAAAAGCGGGGAGTTCGACAATGAGCAGTTCTTC
-	TRBV20-1	TRBJ1-1	-	CSARDYRVTEAFF	TGCAGTGCTAGAGACTACAGGGTTACTGAAGCTTTCTTT
TRBD1	TRBV13	TRBJ2-7	many	CASSTDRGNEQYF	TGTGCCAGCAGCACGGACAGGGGCAACGAGCAGTACTTC
TRBD1	TRBV25-1	TRBJ1-2	few	CASSDCCPGQGDGYTF	TGTGCCAGCAGTGATTGTTGCCCTGGACAGGGCGATGGCTACACCTTC
TRBD1	TRBV20-1	TRBJ2-1	-	CSARPDRGAYNEQFF	TGCAGTGCTCGCCCAGACAGGGGTGCCTACAATGAGCAGTTCTTC
-	TRBV4-2	TRBJ2-1	few	CASNPDGAASYNEQFF	TGTGCCAGCAACCCCGACGGTGCAGCGTCCTACAATGAGCAGTTCTTC
TRBD1	TRBV24-1	TRBJ2-1	few	CATSDWTGLSYNEQFF	TGTGCCACCAGTGATTGGACAGGTCTCTCCTACAATGAGCAGTTCTTC
-	TRBV29-1	TRBJ2-1	few	CSVVGGPDNEQFF	TGCAGCGTTGTGGGGGGGCCGGACAATGAGCAGTTCTTC
-	TRBV6-2/TRBV6-3	TRBJ1-5	few	CASSYHAGYSNQPQHF	TGTGCCAGCAGTTACCACGCAGGGTATAGCAATCAGCCCCAGCATTTT
TRBD2	TRBV4-2	TRBJ2-1	-	CASSQVPGLADGNEQFF	TGTGCCAGCAGCCAAGTACCGGGACTAGCGGATGGTAATGAGCAGTTCTTC
-	TRBV11-1	TRBJ1-1	-	CASSFGPGQGAEAFF	-
TRBD2	TRBV20-1	TRBJ2-3	few	CSAEGLAGTPDTQYF	TGCAGTGCTGAAGGACTAGCGGGAACCCCAGATACGCAGTATTTT
-	TRBV7-9	TRBJ2-2	many	CASSLGGWELFF	TGTGCCAGCAGCTTAGGGGGCTGGGAGCTGTTTTTT
TRBD2	TRBV4-3	TRBJ2-3	-	CASSQDEQGLALDTQYF	TGCGCCAGCAGCCAGGATGAACAGGGACTAGCATTAGATACGCAGTATTTT
TRBD2	TRBV15	TRBJ2-1	many	CATSRDLAGEPYNEQFF	TGTGCCACCAGCAGGGATCTAGCGGGGGAACCCTACAATGAGCAGTTCTTC
-	TRBV20-1	TRBJ2-7	-	CSARDPSSYEQYF	TGCAGTGCTAGAGATCCAAGCTCCTACGAGCAGTACTTC
-	TRBV6-1	TRBJ2-1	-	CASTLGTPSYNEQFF	TGTGCCAGCACCCTGGGGACGCCGTCCTACAATGAGCAGTTCTTC
-	TRBV29-1	TRBJ1-1	many	CSVWGGGGMNTEAFF	TGCAGCGTGTGGGGCGGTGGTGGGATGAACACTGAAGCTTTCTTT
-	TRBV6-5	TRBJ2-5	-	CASSYGGSSYGRTQYF	TGTGCCAGCAGTTACGGGGGTTCCAGCTATGGGAGAACCCAGTACTTC
TRBD1	TRBV7-8	TRBJ2-2	-	CASSGWTGWGARNTGELFF	TGTGCCAGCAGCGGCTGGACAGGGTGGGGCGCGAGGAACACCGGGGAGCTGTTTTTT
TRBD1	TRBV5-1	TRBJ2-5	few	CASSMGQLTSYQETQYF	TGCGCCAGCAGCATGGGACAGCTCACATCCTACCAAGAGACCCAGTACTTC
TRBD2	TRBV5-1	TRBJ2-1	-	CASSYRLAGGPRPLYNEQFF	TGCGCCAGCAGCTACAGACTAGCGGGAGGCCCGCGCCCACTCTACAATGAGCAGTTCTTC
-	TRBV28	TRBJ2-2	many	CASSLLVIGNTGELFF	TGTGCCAGCAGTTTGCTCGTTATCGGAAACACCGGGGAGCTGTTTTTT
TRBD1	TRBV20-1	TRBJ2-7	-	CSANSGTGPYEQYF	TGCAGTGCTAACTCCGGGACAGGCCCTTACGAGCAGTACTTC
TRBD1	TRBV6-4	TRBJ1-2	-	CASSDSGQDRGQGESYGYTF	TGTGCCAGCAGTGACTCCGGGCAGGACAGGGGTCAAGGGGAGAGCTATGGCTACACCTTC
-	TRBV6-1	TRBJ2-3	-	CASPGPTQYF	TGTGCCAGTCCGGGACCTACGCAGTATTTT
TRBD2	TRBV6-5	TRBJ2-3	-	CASSYWVLAEGGEDTQYF	TGTGCCAGCAGTTACTGGGTTCTAGCAGAGGGAGGGGAAGATACGCAGTATTTT